The sample holds many counts of the clone carrying this TCR beta chain. The sample originates from a study of regulatory T cells in long-lasting Graves disease. Study as a whole: Graves' patients, diagnosed recently, had received antithyroid drugs under 3 months.

Time point meaning: newly diagnosed GD, antithyroid drugs for less than 3 months. Construction of the TCR library relied on RNA isolated from PBMCs. V lost 0 bases to trimming and J lost 9 bases, with 23 bases between them. The CDR3 sequence is 17 residues long. CDR1 and CDR2 (germline): MNHEY, SMNVEV (reference sequence). Researchers made TCR beta libraries by using iRepertoire HTBI primers and running Arm-PCR on CDR3 regions. TCRdb independently ran MiXCR on the multiplex PCR reads; one entry per CDR3 protein. Of around 500,000 distinct CDR3 sequences in the sample, more than 10% were seen once. Separately, the same data were catalogued under a study of T cells in Graves' hyperthyroidism and ophthalmopathy.

The sequencing used peripheral blood mononuclear cells (PBMCs), collected at new diagnosis, from a patient treated with antithyroid drugs. The gene calls are TRBV27 and TRBJ2-5; a possible D gene is TRBD1 (5 bases). This receptor was obtained from a woman in her twenties or thirties with Graves disease. As DNA, the CDR3 is TGTGCCAGCAGTTTATCGCGCCGAGAGACAGCCCGGCAAGCCCAGTACTTC. Amino acids: CASSLSRRETARQAQYF.